This entry is about one T cell receptor (beta chain). Its antigen remains unidentified. TCR beta cDNA was made from 450 to 550 ng total RNA with a constant-region primer. Slightly modified ARM-PCR with three nested multiplex PCR rounds yielded TCR beta libraries. PCR rounds one and two used TRBV1-TRBV30 forward primers with a C-beta reverse primer for approximately 11 cycles each. TCRdb itself ran the multiplex PCR reads through MiXCR, one entry per CDR3 protein. The table lists roughly 100,000 distinct CDR3 sequences, around 80% of them singletons. The record originates from a study of tumor-infiltrating lymphocytes in primary liver carcinoma. Looking at the study overall: The patients comprised men and women between the ages of 30 and 69 years. Each of the growths was stage T1-T3 N0M0, extending roughly 4.2 to 11 cm across.

Bulk tissue was left unsorted, and RNA and DNA were co-extracted from about 21-30 mg of it. For each tumor, five separate regions were sampled. Study observations and caveats: Merely some 7.5-25% of top clones spanned all five tumor regions.

CDR1 and CDR2 (germline): SQVTM, ANQGSEA. The junction had 18 bases not matched to a gene; V was cut back by 4 bases and J by 3 bases. This CDR3 has 17 residues. Sequences were obtained from liver tumor tissue from sampling region 3. Stated subset: tumor region T3, left-lateral pole. This chain uses TRBV29-1 with TRBJ2-7; 7 positions agree with TRBD2. The receptor's source is a man in his forties or fifties with primary liver carcinoma and hepatitis B virus infection. CDR3 region: CSVAGGSTSENLYEQYF. DNA for the CDR3: TGCAGCGTTGCGGGCGGGTCAACTAGCGAAAACCTCTACGAGCAGTACTTC.